This TCR beta chain emerged from a study of CD8+ T cells in alopecia areata. As for the study in general: Tofacitinib continued for 6 to 18 months and was then withheld for 6 months.

The germline V and J ends were trimmed by 7 bases and 5 bases, with 12 bases remaining between them. From germline, CDR1 is SQVTM and CDR2 ANQGSEA. The CDR3 sequence is 12 residues long. Following extraction, RNA underwent reverse transcription to cDNA, which served as the sequencing template. Clones were read by immunoSEQ multiplex PCR, and TCRdb kept only the in-frame ones, dropping some. The sample includes approximately 180,000 clones, about 60% of them seen just once. V gene TRBV29-1 combines with J gene TRBJ2-1; D call uncertain. Sequencing was performed on CD4+ T cells sorted from blood, taken at week 0. The receptor's source is a human donor with alopecia areata. DNA of the CDR3: TGCAGCGCAGTGGAAAGCAACAATGAGCAGTTCTTC. It yields the protein CSAVESNNEQFF.